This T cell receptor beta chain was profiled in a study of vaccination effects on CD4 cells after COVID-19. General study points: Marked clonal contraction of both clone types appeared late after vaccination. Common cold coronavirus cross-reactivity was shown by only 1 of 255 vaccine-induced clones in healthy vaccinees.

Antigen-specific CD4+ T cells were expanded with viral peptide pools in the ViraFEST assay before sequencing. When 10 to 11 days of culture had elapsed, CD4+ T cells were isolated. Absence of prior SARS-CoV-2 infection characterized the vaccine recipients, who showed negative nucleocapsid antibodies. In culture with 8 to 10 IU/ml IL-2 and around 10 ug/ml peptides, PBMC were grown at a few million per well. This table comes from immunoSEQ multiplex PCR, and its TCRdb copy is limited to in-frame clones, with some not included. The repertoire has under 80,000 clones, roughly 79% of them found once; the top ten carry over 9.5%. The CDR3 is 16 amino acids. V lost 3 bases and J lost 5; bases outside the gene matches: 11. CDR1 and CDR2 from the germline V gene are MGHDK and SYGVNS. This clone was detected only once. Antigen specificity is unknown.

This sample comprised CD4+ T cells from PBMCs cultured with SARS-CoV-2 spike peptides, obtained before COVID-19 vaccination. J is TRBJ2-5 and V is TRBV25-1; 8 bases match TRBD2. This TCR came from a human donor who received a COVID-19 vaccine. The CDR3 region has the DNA TGTGCCAGCAGTGACCCCTCACGGGGGGGCGACGAGACCCAGTACTTC. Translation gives CASSDPSRGGDETQYF.